The rows below give T cell receptor beta chains drawn from one sample of a study of Graves' ophthalmopathy and Graves' hyperthyroidism. TCRdb re-called the multiplex PCR reads with MiXCR, one entry per CDR3 protein. The data contain a few hundred thousand distinct CDR3 sequences, roughly 39% of them singletons. The specimen sequenced was peripheral blood or thyroid tissue (not recorded which). These receptors all come from an adult man with Graves' hyperthyroidism. Both conserved end residues are part of each CDR3. Fields, in order: D gene, V gene, clone size, J gene, CDR3 protein. D genes are given only for firm matches. Expanded clones get a size class; other rows say once, few or many, or leave the size out.

D: TRBD1; V: TRBV20-1; size: .; J: TRBJ1-2; CDR3: CSARAPTGQGESYGYTF
D: .; V: TRBV10-3; size: .; J: TRBJ2-5; CDR3: CAISELQETQYF
D: .; V: TRBV7-9; size: many; J: TRBJ1-1; CDR3: CASKRGDDTEAFF
D: .; V: TRBV19; size: .; J: TRBJ2-3; CDR3: CASSPRGLAQISTDTQYF
D: .; V: TRBV7-2; size: many; J: TRBJ2-7; CDR3: CASSSPDTIHYEQYF
D: .; V: TRBV7-9; size: many; J: TRBJ1-2; CDR3: CASSPPEGRVIGYTF
D: .; V: TRBV7-9; size: .; J: TRBJ2-5; CDR3: CASSWKGGPETQYF
D: TRBD1; V: TRBV2; size: .; J: TRBJ2-2; CDR3: CASSPRGTGDTGELFF
D: TRBD1; V: TRBV7-9; size: .; J: TRBJ1-1; CDR3: CASSSPFRGQGAFAEAFF
D: TRBD1; V: TRBV5-8; size: .; J: TRBJ2-5; CDR3: CASSWGQGPEQETQYF
D: .; V: TRBV19; size: .; J: TRBJ2-2; CDR3: CASSILVTNRNTGELFF
D: .; V: TRBV19; size: many; J: TRBJ1-1; CDR3: CASILQGYTEAFF
D: TRBD1; V: TRBV24-1; size: many; J: TRBJ2-2; CDR3: CATSPGQLYTGELFF
D: .; V: TRBV7-9; size: many; J: TRBJ1-1; CDR3: CASSLDQNTEAFF
D: TRBD1; V: TRBV2; size: .; J: TRBJ1-5; CDR3: CASSQGGQGATDTQHF
D: .; V: TRBV30; size: .; J: TRBJ1-2; CDR3: CAWSPERQPYAGYTF
D: TRBD1; V: TRBV9; size: .; J: TRBJ2-7; CDR3: CASSRETGAAEQYF
D: .; V: TRBV9; size: once; J: .; CDR3: CASSVANNEQFF
D: TRBD1; V: TRBV12-5; size: .; J: TRBJ2-5; CDR3: CASGPGTGAGETQYF
D: .; V: TRBV29-1; size: .; J: TRBJ1-2; CDR3: CSVTVTSYGYTF
D: .; V: TRBV12-3/TRBV12-4; size: many; J: TRBJ1-1; CDR3: CASSFYRLGGTEAFF
D: .; V: TRBV12-3/TRBV12-4; size: .; J: TRBJ1-2; CDR3: CASSIAGAKNYGYTF
D: TRBD2; V: TRBV2; size: few; J: TRBJ2-2; CDR3: CASSEKSGGWPGGELFF
D: .; V: TRBV5-6; size: .; J: TRBJ1-2; CDR3: CASSLTGELSGYTF
D: .; V: TRBV28; size: many; J: TRBJ1-6; CDR3: CASSLKRSPLHF
D: TRBD2; V: TRBV20-1; size: many; J: TRBJ2-5; CDR3: CSATGTSGRERETQYF
D: .; V: TRBV7-8; size: many; J: TRBJ1-1; CDR3: CASSLALRGRDTEAFF
D: TRBD1; V: TRBV20-1; size: many; J: TRBJ1-6; CDR3: CSAGQDRGNSPLHF
D: TRBD1; V: TRBV5-8; size: many; J: TRBJ1-3; CDR3: CASSFRLQGDTIYF
D: .; V: TRBV15; size: .; J: TRBJ1-2; CDR3: CATSSQEGFGYGYTF
D: .; V: TRBV5-1; size: .; J: TRBJ1-2; CDR3: CASSIGGTSGCTF
D: TRBD1; V: TRBV5-5; size: .; J: TRBJ2-5; CDR3: CASSSPTGGQETQYF
D: .; V: TRBV7-2; size: few; J: TRBJ1-1; CDR3: CASSSSLGDEQFF
D: .; V: TRBV12-3/TRBV12-4; size: .; J: TRBJ1-1; CDR3: CASSLGTGYTEAFF
D: .; V: TRBV29-1; size: .; J: TRBJ1-1; CDR3: CSLGDKNTEAFF
D: .; V: TRBV29-1; size: .; J: TRBJ1-1; CDR3: CSFKGNTEAFF
D: TRBD1; V: TRBV7-9; size: .; J: TRBJ1-1; CDR3: CASSLDPGQMNTEAFF
D: .; V: TRBV5-6; size: .; J: TRBJ2-7; CDR3: CASTPRASSYEQYF
D: TRBD2; V: TRBV2; size: .; J: TRBJ2-1; CDR3: CAITPTSGPGYNEQFF
D: TRBD2; V: TRBV9; size: .; J: .; CDR3: CASSVGPAGVGGDTQYF
D: .; V: TRBV5-6; size: many; J: TRBJ1-1; CDR3: CASSSSGRGDEAFF
D: TRBD2; V: TRBV7-9; size: .; J: TRBJ2-7; CDR3: CASSPGTSGDYEQYF
D: .; V: TRBV2; size: many; J: TRBJ2-2; CDR3: CASVQSSAGELFF
D: TRBD1; V: TRBV6-6; size: many; J: TRBJ1-1; CDR3: CASSQTQGAGNTEAFF
D: .; V: TRBV7-9; size: .; J: TRBJ2-7; CDR3: CASSFGAQGGEQYF
D: .; V: TRBV7-2; size: .; J: TRBJ2-7; CDR3: CASSQDFGGYYEQYF
D: .; V: TRBV7-9; size: .; J: TRBJ2-5; CDR3: CASSPEVGVGETQYF
D: TRBD1; V: TRBV9; size: .; J: TRBJ1-2; CDR3: CASSETGGLGYGYTF
D: .; V: TRBV19; size: many; J: TRBJ2-2; CDR3: CASSLTITGELFF
D: .; V: TRBV19; size: .; J: TRBJ1-2; CDR3: CASSREGSRNYGYTF
D: TRBD2; V: TRBV2; size: many; J: TRBJ2-7; CDR3: CASIAREGEQYF
D: .; V: TRBV29-1; size: many; J: TRBJ1-4; CDR3: CSVAGATTNEKLFF
D: .; V: TRBV7-2; size: .; J: TRBJ1-4; CDR3: CASSPGTSVELFF
D: .; V: TRBV9; size: many; J: TRBJ2-2; CDR3: CASSVQGHGELFF
D: .; V: TRBV20-1; size: .; J: TRBJ2-7; CDR3: CSASSILGTDYEQYF
D: TRBD2; V: TRBV2; size: .; J: TRBJ2-7; CDR3: CASSEMGASGAYNEQYF
D: .; V: TRBV20-1; size: .; J: TRBJ1-4; CDR3: CSARQGPNEKLFF
D: TRBD1; V: TRBV19; size: many; J: TRBJ1-1; CDR3: CASRTGFEAFF